This TCR beta chain appears in the sequencing data of a study of blood T cell repertoires in COVID-19. Looking at the study overall: The origin of the acute and convalescent COVID-19 samples was the United States, Italy and Spain. The cDNA or gDNA used as material had been derived from T cells, B-cell-depleted T cells, or PBMCs.

The authors' processing: Counts of nucleated cells, estimated from reference gene primer amplification, were obtained. Measured with immunoSEQ multiplex PCR; TCRdb has only the in-frame clones, and not every one. Clone size and V and J calls were adopted from that table, with D and trimming inferred from the DNA. The table lists about 190,000 clones, over 80% of them singletons, with roughly 5% in the top ten. The V and J ends lost 3 bases and 8 bases, in that order; junction bases with no gene match: 9. The CDR3 spans 15 residues. CDR1 is KGHSH and CDR2 is LQKENI in the germline V gene. The source material was peripheral blood. The receptor comes from a woman aged 25-40 years with acute or convalescent COVID-19. The chain employs TRBV18 and TRBJ2-7, with 11 positions matching TRBD1. The CDR3 spells CASSPDRDRGMKQYF. Written as DNA, the CDR3 is TGTGCCAGCTCACCGGATAGGGACAGGGGGATGAAGCAGTACTTC.